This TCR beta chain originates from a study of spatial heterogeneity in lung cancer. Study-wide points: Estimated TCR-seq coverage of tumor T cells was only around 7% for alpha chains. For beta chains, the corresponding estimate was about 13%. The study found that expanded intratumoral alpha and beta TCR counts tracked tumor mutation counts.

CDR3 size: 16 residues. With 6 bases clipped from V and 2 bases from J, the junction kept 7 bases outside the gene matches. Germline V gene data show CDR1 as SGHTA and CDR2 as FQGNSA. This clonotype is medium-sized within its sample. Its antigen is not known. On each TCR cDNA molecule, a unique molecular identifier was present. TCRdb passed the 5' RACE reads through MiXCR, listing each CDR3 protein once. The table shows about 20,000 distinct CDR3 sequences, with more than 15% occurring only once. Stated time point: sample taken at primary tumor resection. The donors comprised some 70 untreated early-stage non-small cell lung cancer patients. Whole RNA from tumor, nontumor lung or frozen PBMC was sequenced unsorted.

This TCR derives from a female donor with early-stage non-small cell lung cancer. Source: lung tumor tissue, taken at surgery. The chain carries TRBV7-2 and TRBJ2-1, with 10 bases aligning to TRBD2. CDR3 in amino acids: CASRASSGGTYNEQFF. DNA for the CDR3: TGTGCCAGCAGGGCATCTAGCGGGGGAACCTACAATGAGCAGTTCTTC.